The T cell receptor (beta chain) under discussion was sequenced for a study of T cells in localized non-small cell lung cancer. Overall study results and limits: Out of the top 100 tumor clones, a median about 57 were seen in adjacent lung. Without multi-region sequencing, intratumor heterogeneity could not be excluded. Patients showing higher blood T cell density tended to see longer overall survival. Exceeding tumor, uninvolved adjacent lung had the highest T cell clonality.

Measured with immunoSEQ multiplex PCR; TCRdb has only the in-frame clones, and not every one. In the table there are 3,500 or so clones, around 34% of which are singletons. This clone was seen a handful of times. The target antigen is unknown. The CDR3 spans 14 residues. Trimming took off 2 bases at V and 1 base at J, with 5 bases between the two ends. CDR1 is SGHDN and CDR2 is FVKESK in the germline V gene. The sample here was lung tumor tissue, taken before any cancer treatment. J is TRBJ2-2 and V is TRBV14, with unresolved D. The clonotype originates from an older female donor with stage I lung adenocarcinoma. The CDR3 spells CASSQMGNTGELFF. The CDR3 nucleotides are TGTGCCAGCAGCCAAATGGGGAACACCGGGGAGCTGTTTTTT.